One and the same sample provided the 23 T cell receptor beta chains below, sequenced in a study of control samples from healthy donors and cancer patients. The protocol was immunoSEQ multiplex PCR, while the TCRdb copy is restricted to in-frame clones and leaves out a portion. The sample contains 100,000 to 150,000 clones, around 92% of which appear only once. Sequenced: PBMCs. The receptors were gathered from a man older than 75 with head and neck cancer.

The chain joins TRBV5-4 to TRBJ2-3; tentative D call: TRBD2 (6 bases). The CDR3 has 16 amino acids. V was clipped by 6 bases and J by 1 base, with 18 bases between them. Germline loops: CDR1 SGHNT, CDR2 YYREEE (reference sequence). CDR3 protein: CASTRGRREGTDTQYF. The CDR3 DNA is TGTGCCAGCACTCGCGGGCGGAGGGAGGGCACAGATACGCAGTATTTT.

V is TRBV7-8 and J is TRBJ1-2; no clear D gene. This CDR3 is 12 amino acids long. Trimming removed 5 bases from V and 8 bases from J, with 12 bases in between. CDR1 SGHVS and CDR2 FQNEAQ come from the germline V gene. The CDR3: CASSLTQSGYTF. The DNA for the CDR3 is TGTGCCAGCAGCCTTACCCAGAGCGGCTACACCTTC.

The CDR3 here is CASSKLGQVGLQYF. The CDR3 coding sequence is TGTGCCAGCAGCAAATTAGGGCAGGTTGGACTACAGTACTTC. This chain links TRBV14 with TRBJ2-4; a weak D match, TRBD2 (6 bases). CDR1 is SGHDN, CDR2 FVKESK, per germline. The CDR3 is made up of 14 amino acids. V lost 5 bases and J lost 13, with 21 bases in between.

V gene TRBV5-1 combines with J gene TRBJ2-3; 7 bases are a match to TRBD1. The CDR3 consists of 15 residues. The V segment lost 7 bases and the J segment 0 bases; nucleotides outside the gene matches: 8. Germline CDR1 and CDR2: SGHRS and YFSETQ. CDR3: CASRTTGDSTDTQYF. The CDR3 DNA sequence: TGCGCCAGCCGAACTACAGGGGACAGCACAGATACGCAGTATTTT.

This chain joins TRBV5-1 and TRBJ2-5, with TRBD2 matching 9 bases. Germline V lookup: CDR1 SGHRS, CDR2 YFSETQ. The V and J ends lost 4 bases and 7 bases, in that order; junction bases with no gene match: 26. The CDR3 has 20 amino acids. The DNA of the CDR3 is TGCGCCAGCAGCGCGTCACTGGGCGGGAGGGCCGGTTCTTCAGGGGGGACCCAGTACTTC. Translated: CASSASLGGRAGSSGGTQYF.

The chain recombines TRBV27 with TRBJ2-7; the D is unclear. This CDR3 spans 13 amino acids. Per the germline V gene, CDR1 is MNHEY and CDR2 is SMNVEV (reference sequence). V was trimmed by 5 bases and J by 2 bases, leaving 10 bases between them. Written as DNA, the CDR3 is TGTGCCAGCAGTCCCTCCGCGGCCTACGAGCAGTACTTC. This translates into CASSPSAAYEQYF.

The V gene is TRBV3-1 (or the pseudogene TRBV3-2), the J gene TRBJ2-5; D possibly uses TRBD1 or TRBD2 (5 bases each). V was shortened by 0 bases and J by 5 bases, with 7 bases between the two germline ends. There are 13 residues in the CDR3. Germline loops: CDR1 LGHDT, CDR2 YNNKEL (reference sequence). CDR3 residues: CASSQEWGETQYF. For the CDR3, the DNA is TGTGCCAGCAGCCAAGAGTGGGGGGAGACCCAGTACTTC.

Here the CDR3 reads CASSQGTINYGYTF. In nucleotides, the CDR3 is TGTGCCAGCAGCCAAGGTACAATTAACTATGGCTACACCTTC. The chain employs TRBV3-1 (or the pseudogene TRBV3-2) and TRBJ1-2, with D hard to call. The ends were cut back, 1 base at V and 1 base at J, with 7 bases in the middle. The CDR3 is 14 amino acids. Germline V lookup: CDR1 LGHDT, CDR2 YNNKEL (reference sequence).

The DNA for the CDR3 is TGTGCCAGCTCACCCCTGGACGAGGTAGGAGCTTTCTTT. Its translation is CASSPLDEVGAFF. This chain uses TRBV18 with TRBJ1-1; D not certain. The CDR3 spans 13 residues. V was clipped by 3 bases and J by 10 bases, with 15 bases between them. Looked up from germline, CDR1 is KGHSH and CDR2 is LQKENI.

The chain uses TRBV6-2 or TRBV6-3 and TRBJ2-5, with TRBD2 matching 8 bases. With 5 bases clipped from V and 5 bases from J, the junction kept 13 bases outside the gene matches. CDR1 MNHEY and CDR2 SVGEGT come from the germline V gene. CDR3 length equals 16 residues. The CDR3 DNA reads TGTGCCAGCAGTCGACGGACTAGCCACAATCCGGAGACCCAGTACTTC. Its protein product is CASSRRTSHNPETQYF.

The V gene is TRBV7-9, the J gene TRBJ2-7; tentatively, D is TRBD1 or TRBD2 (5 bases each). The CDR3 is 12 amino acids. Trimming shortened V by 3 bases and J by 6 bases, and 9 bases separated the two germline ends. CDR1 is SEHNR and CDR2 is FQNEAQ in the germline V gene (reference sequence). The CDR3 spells CASSLGEREQYF. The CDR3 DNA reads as TGTGCCAGCAGCTTGGGGGAGCGCGAGCAGTACTTC.

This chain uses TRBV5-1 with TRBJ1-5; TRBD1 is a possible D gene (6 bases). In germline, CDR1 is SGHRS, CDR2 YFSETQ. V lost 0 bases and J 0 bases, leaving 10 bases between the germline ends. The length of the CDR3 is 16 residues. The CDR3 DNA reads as TGCGCCAGCAGCTTGGGTTCAGGGGATAGCAATCAGCCCCAGCATTTT. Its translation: CASSLGSGDSNQPQHF.

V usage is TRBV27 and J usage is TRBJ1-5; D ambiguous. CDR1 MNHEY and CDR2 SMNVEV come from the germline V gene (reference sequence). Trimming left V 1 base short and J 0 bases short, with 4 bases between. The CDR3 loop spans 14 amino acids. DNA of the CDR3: TGTGCCAGCAGTTTATGGGGTAGCAATCAGCCCCAGCATTTT. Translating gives CASSLWGSNQPQHF.

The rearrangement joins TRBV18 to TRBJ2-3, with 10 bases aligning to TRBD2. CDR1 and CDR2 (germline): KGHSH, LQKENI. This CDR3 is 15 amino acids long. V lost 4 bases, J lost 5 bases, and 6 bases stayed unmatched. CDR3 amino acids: CASSQLAGELDTQYF. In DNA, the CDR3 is TGTGCCAGCTCACAGCTAGCGGGGGAGTTAGATACGCAGTATTTT.

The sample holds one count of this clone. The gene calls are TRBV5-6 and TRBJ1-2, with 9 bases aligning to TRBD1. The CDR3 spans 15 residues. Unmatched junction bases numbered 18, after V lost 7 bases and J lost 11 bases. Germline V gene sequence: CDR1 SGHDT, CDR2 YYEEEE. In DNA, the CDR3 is TGTGCCAGCCACACCGGGACAGGGTCGTGGAGTAGTTACACCTTC. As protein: CASHTGTGSWSSYTF.

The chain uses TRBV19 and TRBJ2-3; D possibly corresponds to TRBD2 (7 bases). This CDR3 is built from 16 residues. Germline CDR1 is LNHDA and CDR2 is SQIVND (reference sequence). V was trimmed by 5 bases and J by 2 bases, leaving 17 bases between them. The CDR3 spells CASSEGGLQNTDTQYF. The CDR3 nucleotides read TGTGCCAGTAGTGAGGGGGGGTTACAGAACACAGATACGCAGTATTTT.

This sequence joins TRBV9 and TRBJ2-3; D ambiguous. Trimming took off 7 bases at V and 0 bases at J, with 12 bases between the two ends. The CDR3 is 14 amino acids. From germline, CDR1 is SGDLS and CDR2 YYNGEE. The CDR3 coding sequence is TGTGCCAGCCAACGCATAACTAGCACAGATACGCAGTATTTT. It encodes CASQRITSTDTQYF.

In nucleotides, the CDR3 is TGTGCCAGCAGTTCGACAGGGCCGCTACTCTATGGCTACACCTTC. This translates into CASSSTGPLLYGYTF. This chain links TRBV27 with TRBJ1-2; 7 bases are shared with TRBD1. This CDR3 is built from 15 residues. The germline V gene encodes CDR1 MNHEY and CDR2 SMNVEV (reference sequence). With V trimmed by 4 bases and J by 4 bases, 9 bases remained unmatched.

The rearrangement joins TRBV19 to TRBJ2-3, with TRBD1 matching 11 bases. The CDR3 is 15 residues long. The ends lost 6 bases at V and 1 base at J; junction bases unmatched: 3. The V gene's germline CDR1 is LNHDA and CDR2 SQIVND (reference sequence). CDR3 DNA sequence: TGTGCCAGTAGGAGGGGACAGGGGGGCACAGATACGCAGTATTTT. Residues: CASRRGQGGTDTQYF. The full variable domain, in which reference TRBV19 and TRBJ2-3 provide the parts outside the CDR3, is DGGITQSPKYLFRKEGQNVTLSCEQNLNHDAMYWYRQDPGQGLRLIYYSQIVNDFQKGDIAEGYSVSREKKESFPLTVTSAQKNPTAFYLCASRRGQGGTDTQYFGPGTRLTVL.

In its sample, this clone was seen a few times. CDR3 sequence reads: CATSRVGSLEAFF. The CDR3 DNA reads as TGTGCCACCAGCAGAGTCGGCAGCCTTGAAGCTTTCTTT. This chain uses TRBV15 with TRBJ1-1; D is undetermined. CDR1 is LNHNV and CDR2 is YYDKDF in the germline V gene (reference sequence). The V end lost 1 base, the J end lost 7 bases, and 10 bases lay between the germline ends. This CDR3 is 13 amino acids long.

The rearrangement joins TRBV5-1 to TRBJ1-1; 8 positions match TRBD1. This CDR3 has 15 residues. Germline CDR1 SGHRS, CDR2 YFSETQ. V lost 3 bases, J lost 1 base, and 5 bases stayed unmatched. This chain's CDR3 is CASSSFGQGNTEAFF. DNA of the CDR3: TGCGCCAGCAGCTCCTTCGGACAGGGGAACACTGAAGCTTTCTTT.

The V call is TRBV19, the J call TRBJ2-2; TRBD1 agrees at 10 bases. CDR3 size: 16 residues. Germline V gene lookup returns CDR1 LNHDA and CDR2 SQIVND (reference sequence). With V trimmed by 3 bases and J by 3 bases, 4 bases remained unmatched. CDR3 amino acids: CASSIGTGVDTGELFF. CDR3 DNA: TGTGCCAGTAGTATTGGGACAGGGGTTGACACCGGGGAGCTGTTTTTT.

The CDR3 is CASRQGRETQYF. In DNA, the CDR3 is TGCGCCAGCAGACAGGGAAGAGAGACCCAGTACTTC. The chain has TRBV10-2 and TRBJ2-5; maybe TRBD1 (6 bases). The germline V gene encodes CDR1 WSHSY and CDR2 SAAADI. V was shortened by 6 bases and J by 4 bases, with 9 bases between the two germline ends. CDR3 size: 12 residues.